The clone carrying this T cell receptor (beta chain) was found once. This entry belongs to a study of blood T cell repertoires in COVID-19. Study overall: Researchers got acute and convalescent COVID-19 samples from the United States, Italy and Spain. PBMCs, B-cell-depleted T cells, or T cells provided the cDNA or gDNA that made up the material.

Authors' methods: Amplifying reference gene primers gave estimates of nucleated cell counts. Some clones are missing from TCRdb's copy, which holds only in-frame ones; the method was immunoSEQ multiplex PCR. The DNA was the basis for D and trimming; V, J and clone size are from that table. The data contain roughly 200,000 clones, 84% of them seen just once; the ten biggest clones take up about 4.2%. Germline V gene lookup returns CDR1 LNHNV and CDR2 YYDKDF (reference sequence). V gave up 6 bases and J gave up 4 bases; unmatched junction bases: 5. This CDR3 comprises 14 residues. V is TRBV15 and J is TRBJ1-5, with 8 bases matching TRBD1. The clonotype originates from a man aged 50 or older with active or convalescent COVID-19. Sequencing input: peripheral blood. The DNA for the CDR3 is TGTGCCACCAGTCTAAGACAGGGGAATCAGCCCCAGCATTTT. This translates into CATSLRQGNQPQHF.